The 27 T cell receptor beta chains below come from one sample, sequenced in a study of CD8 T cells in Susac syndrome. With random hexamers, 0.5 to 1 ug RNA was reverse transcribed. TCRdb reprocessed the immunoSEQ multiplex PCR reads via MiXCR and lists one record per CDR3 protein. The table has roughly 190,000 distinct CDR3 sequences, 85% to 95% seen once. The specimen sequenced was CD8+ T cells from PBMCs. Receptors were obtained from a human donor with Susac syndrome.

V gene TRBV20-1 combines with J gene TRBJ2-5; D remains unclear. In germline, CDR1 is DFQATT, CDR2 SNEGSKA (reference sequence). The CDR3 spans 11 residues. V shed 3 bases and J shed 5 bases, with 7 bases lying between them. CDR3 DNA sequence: TGCAGTGCTAGGGGATCGGAGACCCAGTACTTC. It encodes CSARGSETQYF.

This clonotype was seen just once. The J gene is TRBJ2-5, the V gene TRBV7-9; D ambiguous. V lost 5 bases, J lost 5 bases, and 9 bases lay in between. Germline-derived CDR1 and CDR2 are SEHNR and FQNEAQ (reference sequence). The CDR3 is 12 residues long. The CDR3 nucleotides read TGTGCCAGCAGCGTGGGATCGGAGACCCAGTACTTC. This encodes CASSVGSETQYF.

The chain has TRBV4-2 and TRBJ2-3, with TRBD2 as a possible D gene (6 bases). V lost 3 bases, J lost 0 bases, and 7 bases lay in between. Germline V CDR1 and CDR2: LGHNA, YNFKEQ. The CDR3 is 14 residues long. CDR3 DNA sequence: TGTGCCAGCAGCCAGGGACTTAGCACAGATACGCAGTATTTT. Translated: CASSQGLSTDTQYF.

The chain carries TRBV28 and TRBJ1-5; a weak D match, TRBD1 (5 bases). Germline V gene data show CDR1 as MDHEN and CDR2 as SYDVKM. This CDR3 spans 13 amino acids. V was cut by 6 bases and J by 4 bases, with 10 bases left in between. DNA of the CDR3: TGTGCCAGCAGGGGACGGAAAAATCAGCCCCAGCATTTT. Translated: CASRGRKNQPQHF.

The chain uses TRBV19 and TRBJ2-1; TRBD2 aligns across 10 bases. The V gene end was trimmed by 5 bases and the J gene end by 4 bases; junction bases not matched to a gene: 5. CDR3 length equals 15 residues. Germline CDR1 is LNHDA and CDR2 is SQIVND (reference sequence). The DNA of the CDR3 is TGTGCCAGTAGTGACGGACTAGCGGAGTACAATGAGCAGTTCTTC. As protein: CASSDGLAEYNEQFF.

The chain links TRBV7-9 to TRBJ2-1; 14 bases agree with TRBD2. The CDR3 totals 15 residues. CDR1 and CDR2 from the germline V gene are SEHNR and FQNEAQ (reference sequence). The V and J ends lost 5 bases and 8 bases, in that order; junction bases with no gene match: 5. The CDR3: CASSAGLAGVDEQFF. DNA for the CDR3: TGTGCCAGCAGCGCGGGACTAGCGGGGGTGGATGAGCAGTTCTTC.

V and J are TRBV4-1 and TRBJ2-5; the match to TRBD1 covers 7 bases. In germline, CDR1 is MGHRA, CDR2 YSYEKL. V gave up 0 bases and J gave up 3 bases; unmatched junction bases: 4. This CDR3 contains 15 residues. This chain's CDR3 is CASSQEGRGKETQYF. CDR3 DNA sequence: TGCGCCAGCAGCCAAGAGGGCAGGGGGAAAGAGACCCAGTACTTC.

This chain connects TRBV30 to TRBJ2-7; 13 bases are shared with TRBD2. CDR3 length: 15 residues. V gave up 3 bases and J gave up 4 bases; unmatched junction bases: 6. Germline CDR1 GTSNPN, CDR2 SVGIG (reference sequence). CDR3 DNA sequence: TGTGCCTGGAGCGCCGGGACTAGCGGGGCTTACGAGCAGTACTTC. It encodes CAWSAGTSGAYEQYF.

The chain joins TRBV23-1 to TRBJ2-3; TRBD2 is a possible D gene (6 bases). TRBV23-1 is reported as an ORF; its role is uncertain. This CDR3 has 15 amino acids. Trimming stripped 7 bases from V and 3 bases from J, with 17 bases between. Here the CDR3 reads CASTPLAGGTDTQYF. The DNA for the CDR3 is TGCGCCAGCACTCCTTTAGCTGGGGGGACAGATACGCAGTATTTT.

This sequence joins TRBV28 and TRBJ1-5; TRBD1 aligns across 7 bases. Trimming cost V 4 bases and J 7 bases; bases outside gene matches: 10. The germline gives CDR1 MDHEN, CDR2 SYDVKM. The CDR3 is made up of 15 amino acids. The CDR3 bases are TGTGCCAGCAGTTCCTCTCGACAGGGTCGGCAGCCCCAGCATTTT. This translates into CASSSSRQGRQPQHF.

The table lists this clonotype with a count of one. The CDR3 loop reads CASSVEESYEQYF. For the CDR3, the DNA is TGTGCCAGCAGCGTAGAAGAGTCCTACGAGCAGTACTTC. The chain uses TRBV9 and TRBJ2-7; D gene ambiguous. The CDR3 spans 13 residues. Germline CDR1 SGDLS, CDR2 YYNGEE. Trimming shortened V by 0 bases and J by 1 base, and 5 bases separated the two germline ends.

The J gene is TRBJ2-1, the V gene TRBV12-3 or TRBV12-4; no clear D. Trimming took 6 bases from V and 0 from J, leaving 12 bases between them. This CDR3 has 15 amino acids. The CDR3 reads CASSPDVSSYNEQFF. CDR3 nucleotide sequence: TGTGCCAGCAGCCCTGACGTGAGCTCCTACAATGAGCAGTTCTTC.

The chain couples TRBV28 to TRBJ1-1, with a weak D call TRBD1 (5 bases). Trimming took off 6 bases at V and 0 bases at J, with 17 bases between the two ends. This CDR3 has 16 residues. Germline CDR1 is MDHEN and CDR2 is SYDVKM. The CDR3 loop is CASSVLGPILNTEAFF. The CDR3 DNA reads TGTGCCAGCAGCGTTTTGGGACCGATTTTGAACACTGAAGCTTTCTTT.

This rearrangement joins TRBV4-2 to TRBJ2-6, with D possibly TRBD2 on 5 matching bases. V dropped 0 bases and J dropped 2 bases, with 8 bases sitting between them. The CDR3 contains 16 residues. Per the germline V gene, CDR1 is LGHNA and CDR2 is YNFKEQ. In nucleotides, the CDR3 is TGTGCCAGCAGCCAAGATAGGAGGACTGGGGCCAACGTCCTGACTTTC. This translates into CASSQDRRTGANVLTF.

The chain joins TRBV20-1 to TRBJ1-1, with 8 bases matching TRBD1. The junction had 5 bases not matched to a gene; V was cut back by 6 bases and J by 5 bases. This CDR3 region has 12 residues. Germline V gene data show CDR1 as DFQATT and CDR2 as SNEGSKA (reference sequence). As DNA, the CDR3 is TGCAGTGCACCCTGGACAGGGACTGAAGCTTTCTTT. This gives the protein CSAPWTGTEAFF.

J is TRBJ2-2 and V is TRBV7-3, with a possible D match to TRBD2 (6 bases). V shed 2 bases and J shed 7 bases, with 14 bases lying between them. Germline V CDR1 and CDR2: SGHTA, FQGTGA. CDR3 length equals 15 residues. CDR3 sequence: CASSLVGGADGELFF. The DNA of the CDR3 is TGTGCCAGCAGCTTAGTAGGCGGGGCGGACGGGGAGCTGTTTTTT.

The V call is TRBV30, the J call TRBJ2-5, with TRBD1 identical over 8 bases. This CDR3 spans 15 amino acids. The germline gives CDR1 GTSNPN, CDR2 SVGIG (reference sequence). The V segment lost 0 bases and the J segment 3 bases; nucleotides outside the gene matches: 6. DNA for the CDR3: TGTGCCTGGAGTGTAGGACAGGGCTTTAAAGAGACCCAGTACTTC. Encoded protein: CAWSVGQGFKETQYF.

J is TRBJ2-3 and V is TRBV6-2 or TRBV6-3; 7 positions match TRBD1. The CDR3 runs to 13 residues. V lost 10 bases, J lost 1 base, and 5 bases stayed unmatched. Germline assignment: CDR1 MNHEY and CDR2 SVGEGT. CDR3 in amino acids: CAIHRGGTDTQYF. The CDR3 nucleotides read TGTGCCATACACAGGGGAGGCACAGATACGCAGTATTTT.

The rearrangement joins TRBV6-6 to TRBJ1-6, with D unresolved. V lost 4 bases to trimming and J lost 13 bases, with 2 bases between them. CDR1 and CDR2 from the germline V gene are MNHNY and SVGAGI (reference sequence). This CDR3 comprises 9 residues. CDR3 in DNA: TGTGCCAGCAGTTCCCCCCTCCACTTT. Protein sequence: CASSSPLHF.

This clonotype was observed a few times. Written as DNA, the CDR3 is TGTGCCAGCAGTTACGTAGAATCGAACACTGAAGCTTTCTTT. This translates into CASSYVESNTEAFF. The V gene is TRBV6-5, the J gene TRBJ1-1; no firm D call. Germline CDR1 reads MNHEY; CDR2 reads SVGAGI. Trimming removed 2 bases from V and 1 base from J, with 8 bases in between. The CDR3 loop spans 14 amino acids.

The CDR3 region has the DNA TGTGCCAGCAGCACTGGACAGGGGCCGGATCCCCTCCACTTT. Its protein is CASSTGQGPDPLHF. J is TRBJ1-6 and V is TRBV9, with 9 bases aligning to TRBD1. After removal of 4 bases from V and 13 bases from J, the junction contained 9 bases not matched to a gene. CDR1 is SGDLS and CDR2 is YYNGEE in the germline V gene. This CDR3 has 14 residues.

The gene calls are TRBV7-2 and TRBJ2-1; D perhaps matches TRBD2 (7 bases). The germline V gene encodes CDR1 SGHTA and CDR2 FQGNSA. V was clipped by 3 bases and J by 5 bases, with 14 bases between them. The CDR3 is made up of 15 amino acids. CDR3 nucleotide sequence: TGTGCCAGCAGCTTGGGGGGGCTAGGGAACAATGAGCAGTTCTTC. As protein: CASSLGGLGNNEQFF.

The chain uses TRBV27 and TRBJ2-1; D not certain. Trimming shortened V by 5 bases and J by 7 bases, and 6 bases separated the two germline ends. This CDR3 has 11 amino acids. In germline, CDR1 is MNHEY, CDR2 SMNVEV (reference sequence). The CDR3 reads CASSISNEQFF. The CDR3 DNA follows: TGTGCCAGCAGTATTAGTAATGAGCAGTTCTTC.

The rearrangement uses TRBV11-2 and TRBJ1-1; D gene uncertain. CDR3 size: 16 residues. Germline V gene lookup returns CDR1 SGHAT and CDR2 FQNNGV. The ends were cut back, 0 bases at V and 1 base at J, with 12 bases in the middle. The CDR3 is CASSLDLASQNTEAFF. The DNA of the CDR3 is TGTGCCAGCAGCTTAGATCTAGCCAGCCAGAACACTGAAGCTTTCTTT.

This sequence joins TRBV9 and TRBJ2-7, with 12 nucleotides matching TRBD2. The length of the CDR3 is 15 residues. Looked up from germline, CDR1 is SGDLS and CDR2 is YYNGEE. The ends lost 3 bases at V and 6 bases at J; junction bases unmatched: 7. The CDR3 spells CASSATSGGTGEQYF. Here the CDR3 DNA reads TGTGCCAGCAGCGCGACTAGCGGGGGAACGGGCGAGCAGTACTTC.

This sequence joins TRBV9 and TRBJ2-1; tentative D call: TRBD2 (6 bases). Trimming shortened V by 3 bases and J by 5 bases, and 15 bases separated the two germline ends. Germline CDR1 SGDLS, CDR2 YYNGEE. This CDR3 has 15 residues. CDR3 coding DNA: TGTGCCAGCAGCGGCCGGGACTCCCCCCACAATGAGCAGTTCTTC. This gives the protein CASSGRDSPHNEQFF.

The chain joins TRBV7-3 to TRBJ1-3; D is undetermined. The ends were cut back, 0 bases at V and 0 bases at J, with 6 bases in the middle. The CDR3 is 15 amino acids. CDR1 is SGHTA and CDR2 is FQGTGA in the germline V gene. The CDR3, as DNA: TGTGCCAGCAGCTTAACGGCCAGCTCTGGAAACACCATATATTTT. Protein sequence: CASSLTASSGNTIYF.